The T cell receptor beta chain described here comes from a study of beta chain features in type 1 diabetes. Looking at the study overall: Age, gender, cell numbers and subset yield matched between patients and controls. Study-wide points: Compared to healthy donors, patients appeared to have naive, central memory and Treg TCRB repertoires that were more alike.

The whole isolated RNA underwent reverse transcription, so sequencing captured expressed TCRB transcripts. The assay was immunoSEQ multiplex PCR, and TCRdb's table has in-frame clones only and misses some. This sample has about half a million clones, with roughly 30% found just once. In its sample, this clone was seen a few times. The antigen remains unidentified. Looked up from germline, CDR1 is SGDLS and CDR2 is YYNGEE. With 1 base clipped from V and 0 bases from J, the junction kept 3 bases outside the gene matches. The CDR3 contains 15 residues. The chain has TRBV9 and TRBJ2-7; 8 bases map to TRBD2. This TCR was sampled from a man aged 18 to 29 in good health. The sequencing input was naive CD4+ T cells from blood. This CDR3 reads CASSVIAGSSYEQYF. The CDR3 DNA follows: TGTGCCAGCAGCGTAATAGCGGGGAGCTCCTACGAGCAGTACTTC.